This T cell receptor beta chain was identified during a study of T cells in women clearing cervical HPV infection. About the research overall: With HLA typing for only a few women, HLA confounding remains possible. Overall study findings and caveats: A classifier using richness and V gene abundances reached an AUC of more than 0.75. CIN3+ cases had significantly higher TCR richness than controls; evenness did not differ.

The table came from immunoSEQ multiplex PCR; TCRdb's copy has only in-frame clones and leaves some out. The sample has about 26,000 clones, and its top ten clones hold around 10%. Germline CDR1 DFQATT, CDR2 SNEGSKA (reference sequence). This CDR3 region has 15 residues. On this clone: Antigen: not known. The junction departs from germline at one end; a sequencing error may be responsible. The observed sequence ends 3 residues before the CDR3 terminus, with the missing tail filled in from the germline J gene. Other nucleotide sequences in the sample specify the same CDR3.

The clonotype was recovered from a woman aged 18-70 years with a cervical HPV16 infection that either progressed to CIN3+ or cleared (not recorded which). Sample: blood buffy coat. This rearrangement joins TRBV20-1 to TRBJ1-3; the match to TRBD1 covers 10 bases. The CDR3: CSARVDRGVGNTIYF. The sequenced part of the CDR3 DNA is TGCAGTGCTAGAGTGGACAGGGGGGTTGGAAACACA.